The subject of this entry is one TCR beta chain. The target antigen is unknown. The source of the sample is a study of cytotoxic CD8 clonotypes in ibrutinib-treated CLL. Study-level information: Researchers reported ten to twelve relapsed/refractory and approximately 15 treatment-naive patients, 17 to 18 of them IGHV unmutated. Response sampling occurred after a median around 12 months of treatment (range 6 to 36).

Findings of the study overall: Clonality at baseline surpassed age-matched healthy donors and tracked circulating CD8+ T-cell counts. Increased clonality at ibrutinib response gave way to a return toward baseline at progression.

Assay: immunoSEQ multiplex PCR; the TCRdb copy retains only in-frame clones and omits some. The table has around 140,000 clones, 75% to 90% seen once. The germline V and J ends were trimmed by 3 bases and 2 bases, with 8 bases remaining between them. The CDR3 covers 13 residues. The germline V gene encodes CDR1 LNHNV and CDR2 YYDKDF (reference sequence). V and J are TRBV15 and TRBJ2-7; D unclear. Material: PBMCs, obtained after 24 months of ibrutinib treatment. This TCR derives from a human donor with chronic lymphocytic leukemia. The CDR3 protein is CATSRQATYEQYF. CDR3 nucleotides: TGTGCCACCAGCAGGCAGGCAACCTACGAGCAGTACTTC.